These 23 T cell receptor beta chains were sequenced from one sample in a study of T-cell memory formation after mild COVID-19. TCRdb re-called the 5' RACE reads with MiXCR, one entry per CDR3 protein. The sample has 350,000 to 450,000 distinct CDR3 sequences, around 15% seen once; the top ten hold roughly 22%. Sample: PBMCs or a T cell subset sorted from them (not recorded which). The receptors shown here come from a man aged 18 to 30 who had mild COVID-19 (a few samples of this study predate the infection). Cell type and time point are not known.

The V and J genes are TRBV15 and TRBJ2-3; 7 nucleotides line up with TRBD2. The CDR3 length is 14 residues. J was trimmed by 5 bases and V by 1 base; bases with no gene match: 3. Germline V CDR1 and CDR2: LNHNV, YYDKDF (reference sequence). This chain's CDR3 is CATSRGEGGDTQYF. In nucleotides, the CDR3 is TGTGCCACCAGCAGAGGGGAGGGCGGAGATACGCAGTATTTT.

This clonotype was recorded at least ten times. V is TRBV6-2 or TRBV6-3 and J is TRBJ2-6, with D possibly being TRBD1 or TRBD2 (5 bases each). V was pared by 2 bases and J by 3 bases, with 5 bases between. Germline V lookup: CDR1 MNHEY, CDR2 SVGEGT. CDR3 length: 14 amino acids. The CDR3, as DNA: TGTGCCAGCAGTTACGGGGGTGGGGCCAACGTCCTGACTTTC. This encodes CASSYGGGANVLTF.

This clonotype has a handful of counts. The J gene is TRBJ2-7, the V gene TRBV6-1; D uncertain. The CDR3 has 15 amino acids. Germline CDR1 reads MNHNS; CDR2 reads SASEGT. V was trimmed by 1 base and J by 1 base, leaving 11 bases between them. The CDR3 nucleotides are TGTGCCAGCAGTGAAGGATGGTCACTTTCCTACGAGCAGTACTTC. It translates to CASSEGWSLSYEQYF.

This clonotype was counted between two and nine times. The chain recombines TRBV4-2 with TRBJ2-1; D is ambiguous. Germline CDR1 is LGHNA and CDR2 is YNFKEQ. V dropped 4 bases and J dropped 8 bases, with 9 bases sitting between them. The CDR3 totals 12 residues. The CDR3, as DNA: TGTGCCAGCAGCCCAGGTGGGGATGAGCAGTTCTTC. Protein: CASSPGGDEQFF.

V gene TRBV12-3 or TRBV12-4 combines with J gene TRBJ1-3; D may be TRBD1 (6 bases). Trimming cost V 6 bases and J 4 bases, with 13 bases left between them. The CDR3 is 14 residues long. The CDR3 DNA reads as TGTGCCAGCAGCAGAGGGGGATCCGGAAACACCATATATTTT. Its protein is CASSRGGSGNTIYF.

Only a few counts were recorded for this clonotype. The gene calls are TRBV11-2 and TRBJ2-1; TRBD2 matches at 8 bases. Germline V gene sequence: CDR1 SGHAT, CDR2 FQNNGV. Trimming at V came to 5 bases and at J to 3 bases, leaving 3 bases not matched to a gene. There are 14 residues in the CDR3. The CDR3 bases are TGTGCCAGCAGCCTGGGACTAGTCTACAATGAGCAGTTCTTC. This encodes CASSLGLVYNEQFF. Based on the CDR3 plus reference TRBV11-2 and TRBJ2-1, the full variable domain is EAGVAQSPRYKIIEKRQSVAFWCNPISGHATLYWYQQILGQGPKLLIQFQNNGVVDDSQLPKDRFSAERLKGVDSTLKIQPAKLEDSAVYLCASSLGLVYNEQFFGPGTRLTVL.

The CDR3 is CASSYSTGSATNEKLFF. The CDR3 nucleotides are TGTGCCAGCAGTTACTCGACCGGGTCCGCAACTAATGAAAAACTGTTTTTT. This chain links TRBV6-2 or TRBV6-3 with TRBJ1-4, with D uncertain. The germline V and J ends were trimmed by 0 bases and 0 bases, with 11 bases remaining between them. The CDR3 extends over 17 amino acids. CDR1 is MNHEY and CDR2 is SVGEGT in the germline V gene.

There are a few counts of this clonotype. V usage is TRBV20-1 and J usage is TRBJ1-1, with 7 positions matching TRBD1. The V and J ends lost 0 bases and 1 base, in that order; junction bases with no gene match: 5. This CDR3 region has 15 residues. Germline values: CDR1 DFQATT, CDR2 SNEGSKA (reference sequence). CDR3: CSARDDRAWNTEAFF. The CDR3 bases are TGCAGTGCTAGAGATGACAGGGCCTGGAACACTGAAGCTTTCTTT.

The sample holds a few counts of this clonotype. Here the CDR3 DNA reads TGTGCCAGCAGTTACTCGACAGGGAGGGCGGATCAGCCCCAGCATTTT. Its translation: CASSYSTGRADQPQHF. The chain uses TRBV6-6 and TRBJ1-5; 7 bases line up with TRBD1. Trimming at V came to 0 bases and at J to 5 bases, leaving 7 bases not matched to a gene. The CDR3 spans 16 residues. Germline V gene lookup returns CDR1 MNHNY and CDR2 SVGAGI (reference sequence).

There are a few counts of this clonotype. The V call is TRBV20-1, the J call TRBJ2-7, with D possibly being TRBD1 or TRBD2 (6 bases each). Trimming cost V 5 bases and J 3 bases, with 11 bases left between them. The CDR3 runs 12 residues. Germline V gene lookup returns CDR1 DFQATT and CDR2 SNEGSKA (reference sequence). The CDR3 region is CSAPRGGYEQYF. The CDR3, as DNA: TGCAGTGCTCCCAGGGGAGGCTACGAGCAGTACTTC.

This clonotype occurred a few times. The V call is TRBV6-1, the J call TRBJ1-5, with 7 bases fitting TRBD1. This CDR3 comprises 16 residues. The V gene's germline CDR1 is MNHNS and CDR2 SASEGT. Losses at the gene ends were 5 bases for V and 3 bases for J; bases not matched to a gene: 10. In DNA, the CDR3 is TGTGCCAGCAGTATTTTCCGGGACAGTATCAATCAGCCCCAGCATTTT. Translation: CASSIFRDSINQPQHF.

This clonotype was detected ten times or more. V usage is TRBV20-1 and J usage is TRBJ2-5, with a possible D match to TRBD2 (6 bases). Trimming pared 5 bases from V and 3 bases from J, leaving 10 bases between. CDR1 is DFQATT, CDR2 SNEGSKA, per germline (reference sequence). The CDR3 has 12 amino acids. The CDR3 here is CSAPRREETQYF. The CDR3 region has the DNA TGCAGTGCTCCCCGGAGGGAAGAGACCCAGTACTTC.

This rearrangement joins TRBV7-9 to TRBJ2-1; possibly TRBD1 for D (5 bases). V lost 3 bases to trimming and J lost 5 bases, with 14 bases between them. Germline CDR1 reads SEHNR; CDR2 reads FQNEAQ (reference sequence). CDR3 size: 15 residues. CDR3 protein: CASSFPRGTDNEQFF. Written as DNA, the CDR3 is TGTGCCAGCAGCTTTCCAAGGGGTACGGACAATGAGCAGTTCTTC.

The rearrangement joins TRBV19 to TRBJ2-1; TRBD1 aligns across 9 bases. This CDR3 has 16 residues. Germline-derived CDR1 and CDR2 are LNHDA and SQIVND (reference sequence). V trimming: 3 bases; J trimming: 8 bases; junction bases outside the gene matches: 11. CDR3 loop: CASSIPGQGLMDEQFF. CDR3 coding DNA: TGTGCCAGTAGTATTCCGGGACAGGGCCTAATGGATGAGCAGTTCTTC.

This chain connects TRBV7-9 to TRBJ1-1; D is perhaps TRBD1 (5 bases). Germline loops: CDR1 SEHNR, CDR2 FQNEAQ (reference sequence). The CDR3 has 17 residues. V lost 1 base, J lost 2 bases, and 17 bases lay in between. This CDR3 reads CASSLGFWGLNNTEAFF. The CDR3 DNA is TGTGCCAGCAGCTTAGGTTTTTGGGGCCTAAATAACACTGAAGCTTTCTTT. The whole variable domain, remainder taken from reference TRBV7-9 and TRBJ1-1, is DTGVSQNPRHKITKRGQNVTFRCDPISEHNRLYWYRQTLGQGPEFLTYFQNEAQLEKSRLLSDRFSAERPKGSFSTLEIQRTEQGDSAMYLCASSLGFWGLNNTEAFFGQGTRLTVV.

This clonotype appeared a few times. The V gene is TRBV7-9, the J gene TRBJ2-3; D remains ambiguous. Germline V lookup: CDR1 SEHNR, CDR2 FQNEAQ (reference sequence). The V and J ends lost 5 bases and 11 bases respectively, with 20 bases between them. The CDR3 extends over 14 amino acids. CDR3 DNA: TGTGCCAGCAGCCCCCTCTTTGGACCCGGGCGGCAGTATTTT. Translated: CASSPLFGPGRQYF.

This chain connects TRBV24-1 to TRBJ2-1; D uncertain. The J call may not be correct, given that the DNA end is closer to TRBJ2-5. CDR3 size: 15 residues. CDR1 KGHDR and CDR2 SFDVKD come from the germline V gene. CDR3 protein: CATSDIMWKQETQYF. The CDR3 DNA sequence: TGTGCCACCAGTGATATCATGTGGAAACAAGAGACCCAGTACTTC.

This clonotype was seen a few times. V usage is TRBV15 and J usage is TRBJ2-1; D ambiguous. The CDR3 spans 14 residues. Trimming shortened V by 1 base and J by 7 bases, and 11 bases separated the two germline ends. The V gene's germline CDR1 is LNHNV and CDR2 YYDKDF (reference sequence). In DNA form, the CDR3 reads TGTGCCACCAGCAGAGTCACGTCGAAGAATGAGCAGTTCTTC. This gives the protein CATSRVTSKNEQFF. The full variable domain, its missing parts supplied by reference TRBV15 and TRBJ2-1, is DAMVIQNPRYQVTQFGKPVTLSCSQTLNHNVMYWYQQKSSQAPKLLFHYYDKDFNNEADTPDNFQSRRPNTSFCFLDIRSPGLGDTAMYLCATSRVTSKNEQFFGPGTRLTVL.

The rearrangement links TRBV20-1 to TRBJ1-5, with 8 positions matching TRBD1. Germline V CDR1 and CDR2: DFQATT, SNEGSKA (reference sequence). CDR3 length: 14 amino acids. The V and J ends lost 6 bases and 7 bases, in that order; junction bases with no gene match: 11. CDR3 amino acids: CSAGRTGQEQPQHF. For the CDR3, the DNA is TGCAGTGCCGGGAGGACAGGGCAGGAGCAGCCCCAGCATTTT.

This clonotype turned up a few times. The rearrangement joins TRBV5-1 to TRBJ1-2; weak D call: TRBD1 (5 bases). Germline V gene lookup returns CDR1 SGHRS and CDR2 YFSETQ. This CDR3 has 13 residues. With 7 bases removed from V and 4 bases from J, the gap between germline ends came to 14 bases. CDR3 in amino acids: CASHGGGFYGYTF. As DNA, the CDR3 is TGCGCCAGCCATGGGGGGGGATTCTATGGCTACACCTTC.

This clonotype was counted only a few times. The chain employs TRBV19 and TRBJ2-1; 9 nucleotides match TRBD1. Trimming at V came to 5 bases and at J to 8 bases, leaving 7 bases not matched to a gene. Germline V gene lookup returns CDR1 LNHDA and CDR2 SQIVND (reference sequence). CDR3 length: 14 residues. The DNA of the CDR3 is TGTGCCAGTAGTCACGGGACAGGGTGGCATGAGCAGTTCTTC. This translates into CASSHGTGWHEQFF.

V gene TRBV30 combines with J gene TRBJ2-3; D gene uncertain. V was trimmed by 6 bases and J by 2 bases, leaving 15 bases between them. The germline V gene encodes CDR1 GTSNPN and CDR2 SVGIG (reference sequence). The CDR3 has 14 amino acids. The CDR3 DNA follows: TGTGCCTGCCAATCGGGTTCGTTCACAGATACGCAGTATTTT. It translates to CACQSGSFTDTQYF.

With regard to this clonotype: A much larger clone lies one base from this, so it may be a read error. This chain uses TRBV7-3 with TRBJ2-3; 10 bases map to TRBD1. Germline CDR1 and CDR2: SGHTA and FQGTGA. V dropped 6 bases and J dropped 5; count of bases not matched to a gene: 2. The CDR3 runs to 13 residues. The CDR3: CASRRTGGDTQYF. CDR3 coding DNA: TGTGCCAGCAGACGGACAGGGGGAGATACGCAGTATTTT.